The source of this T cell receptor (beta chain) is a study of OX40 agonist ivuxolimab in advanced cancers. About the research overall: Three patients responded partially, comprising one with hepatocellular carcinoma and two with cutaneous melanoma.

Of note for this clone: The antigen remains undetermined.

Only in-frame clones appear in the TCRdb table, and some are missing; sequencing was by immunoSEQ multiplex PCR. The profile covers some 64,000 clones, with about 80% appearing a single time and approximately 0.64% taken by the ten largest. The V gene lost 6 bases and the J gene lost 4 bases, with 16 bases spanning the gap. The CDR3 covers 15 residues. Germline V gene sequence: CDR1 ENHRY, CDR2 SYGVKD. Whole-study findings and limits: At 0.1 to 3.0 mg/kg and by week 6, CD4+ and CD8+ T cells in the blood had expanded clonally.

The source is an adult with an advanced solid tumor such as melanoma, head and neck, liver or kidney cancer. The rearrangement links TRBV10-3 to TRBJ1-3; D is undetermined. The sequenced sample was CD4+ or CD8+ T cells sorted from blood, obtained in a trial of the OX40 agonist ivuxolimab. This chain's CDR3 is CAISATSAIGNTIYF. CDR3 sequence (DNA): TGTGCCATCAGCGCCACGTCAGCTATCGGAAACACCATATATTTT.